This TCR beta chain was observed in a study of T cell responses to AZD1222 COVID-19 vaccine. Germline assignment: CDR1 MDHEN and CDR2 SYDVKM. There are 15 residues in the CDR3. With 7 bases clipped from V and 7 bases from J, the junction kept 9 bases outside the gene matches. Study-wide findings and caveats: Two AZD1222 administrations were followed by greater Spike-specific TCR breadth and depth. Every sample of the repertoires postdated the peak T cell response. Among spike-specific TCRs, nearly half reportedly target unmutated variant regions. Seropositive status at baseline applied to only 6 or 7 AZD1222 recipients.

This clone showed up just once. What it recognizes is unknown. Repertoires were generated with immunoSEQ multiplex PCR, while TCRdb's copy carries only in-frame clones and drops some. The table has about 60,000 clones, about 74% seen once. The source is an adult who received the AZD1222 COVID-19 vaccine. The chain couples TRBV28 to TRBJ1-6; 8 bases fit TRBD1. The sequencing used peripheral blood, collected 28 days after the second AZD1222 dose. CDR3 sequence (DNA): TGTGCCAGCACCTCCTCCGGACAGGGCAATTCACCCCTCCACTTT. Protein sequence: CASTSSGQGNSPLHF.